The sequence of this T cell receptor (beta chain) was determined in a study of shared clonotypes between healthy human individuals. CDR1 is SGHRS and CDR2 is YFSETQ in the germline V gene. CDR3 length: 14 amino acids. V gave up 6 bases and J gave up 1 base, with 13 bases separating them. Note on this clone: Its antigen is not known.

CD45RA-negative memory and CD45RA+ naive subsets were split from the CD4+ cells. General study findings and limits: Among the subsets, naive ones generally showed larger estimated richness than memory ones.

Deep-level running was used for the assay. The table came from immunoSEQ multiplex PCR; TCRdb's copy has only in-frame clones and leaves some out. The data show fewer than 1.4 million clones, with about four fifths seen just once and 0.6% to 0.7% held by the top ten. The rearrangement joins TRBV5-1 to TRBJ1-1; a weak D match, TRBD1 (5 bases). The sequence was obtained from a man between 18 and 29 years old in good health. Some clones in this sample may be carry-over from other donors' samples. The sample taken for sequencing was memory CD4+ T cells from PBMCs. Subset given: CD45RA-negative fraction. CDR3 residues: CASTITGSNTEAFF. The DNA of the CDR3 is TGCGCCAGCACCATTACAGGTTCGAACACTGAAGCTTTCTTT.